This TCR beta chain was retrieved from a study of early T cells in non-severe SARS-CoV-2 infection (dated by TCRdb to the early 2020s). Notes on the research overall: Because TCR sequencing relied on bulk RNA taken from unsorted whole blood, pairing of alpha and beta chains was not possible. General conclusions and limits of the study: VDJdb matching was skewed toward anti-spike CD8 responses and likely underestimated virus-specific expansions by missing private and CD4 specificities.

The library was generated by 5' RACE. Reads for this sample came from a NextSeq 500. Unique molecular identifiers were attached to individual cDNA molecules in the TCR library protocol so that sequencing error and PCR bias could be corrected. Both TCR alpha and beta chains were sequenced, and tight co-correlation was observed between alpha and beta sequence abundances in each sample. The original methods were these. Decombinator V4 was used to perform V gene, J gene and CDR3 annotation of TCR sequences. TCRs were defined as expanded if a significant change between any two time points was detected under a Poisson model with p below 0.0001. TCR abundances were normalised to the total number of TCRs sequenced per sample and were expressed as counts per million. MAIT TCRs were defined by TRAV1-2 paired with TRAJ12, TRAJ20 or TRAJ33, and iNKT TCRs by TRAV10 paired with TRAJ18. A search of VDJdb, accessed on 1 November 2021, was run for TCRs annotated to CMV, EBV and SARS-CoV-2, with TCRs annotated for multiple antigens excluded. TCRdb applied fastp at Q25 and MiXCR to the public reads, then kept only in-frame beta chains. Under each unique CDR3 protein, matching rows form one entry showing the most common genes and DNA. In this record, the V and J calls reflect TCRdb's handling and not the investigators' own analysis. The sample contains some 42,000 distinct CDR3 sequences, about 5.9% of them found a single time. The ten largest clones capture more than 7% of the sample.

Looking up the germline V gene yields CDR1 MDHEN and CDR2 SYDVKM. V is pared back by 9 bases and J by 4 bases, with 12 bases lying between the germline termini. The cysteine opens and the phenylalanine closes a CDR3 of 12 amino acids. CDR3 DNA is the only sequence kept; it has 36 bases, read in frame from the first base. This clonotype was seen at least ten times. What antigen it recognizes has not been identified. It has no much larger one-base neighbor in the sample; base qualities were not kept. This was a case-control study nested in a cohort of healthcare workers in London, UK, who had nasopharyngeal swab PCR tests and blood samples taken every week. Healthcare workers were enrolled in the week of the UK lockdown, from 23 to 31 March 2020, and were followed every week for up to roughly 15 weeks.

This clonotype originated in an adult who was a healthcare worker with PCR-confirmed SARS-CoV-2 infection or an uninfected control (not recorded which). The input for sequencing was whole blood, taken at baseline. Recombination linked TRBV28 to TRBJ1-2, with the D gene too uncertain to name. The nucleotide sequence reads TGTGCCAGTCGACTGGGCAGCTATGGCTACACCTTC. It translates to CASRLGSYGYTF.